This T cell receptor beta chain stems from a study of early T cells in non-severe SARS-CoV-2 infection. MiXCR, run by TCRdb on the 5' RACE reads, gives a single entry per CDR3 protein. Found here are some 39,000 distinct CDR3 sequences, 4% of them singletons; the top ten hold more than 2.5%. The table lists this clonotype with many counts. What it recognizes is unknown. V lost 6 bases and J lost 5; bases outside the gene matches: 12. The CDR3 consists of 16 residues. Points from the study as a whole: VDJdb matches were skewed toward anti-spike CD8 T cell responses.

The TCR originated in an adult who was a healthcare worker with PCR-confirmed SARS-CoV-2 infection or an uninfected control (not recorded which). What was sequenced was whole blood. The rearrangement uses TRBV12-3 or TRBV12-4 and TRBJ2-3; 9 nucleotides agree with TRBD2. CDR3 in amino acids: CASSPLTSGARDTQYF. The CDR3 DNA sequence: TGTGCCAGCAGCCCGTTGACTAGCGGAGCCAGAGATACGCAGTATTTT.